The 2 T cell receptor beta chains given below trace back to one sample, sequenced in a study of shared clonotypes between healthy human individuals. Generated by immunoSEQ multiplex PCR, the TCRdb table keeps only in-frame clones and is missing some. The data contain roughly 2 million clones, 90% to 97% of them singletons. The sample consisted of naive CD4+ T cells sorted from blood. Subset noted: CD45RA+ positively selected. The receptors were sampled from a man younger than 35 in good health.

The chain joins TRBV19 to TRBJ1-6, with D unresolved. The germline V gene has CDR1 LNHDA and CDR2 SQIVND (reference sequence). V was pared by 7 bases and J by 6 bases, with 13 bases between. The CDR3 loop spans 14 amino acids. CDR3 in DNA: TGTGCCAGTAAAGGGCAGGCAGCTAATTCACCCCTCCACTTT. Its protein is CASKGQAANSPLHF. Based on the CDR3 plus reference TRBV19 and TRBJ1-6, the full variable domain is DGGITQSPKYLFRKEGQNVTLSCEQNLNHDAMYWYRQDPGQGLRLIYYSQIVNDFQKGDIAEGYSVSREKKESFPLTVTSAQKNPTAFYLCASKGQAANSPLHFGNGTRLTVT.

V is TRBV11-2 and J is TRBJ2-7, with D possibly TRBD2 on 6 matching bases. Between the trimmed V and J ends, which lost 5 bases and 7 bases, there was a span of 18 bases. From germline, CDR1 is SGHAT and CDR2 FQNNGV. This CDR3 is built from 14 residues. This chain's CDR3 is CASSQDGSASEQYF. In DNA form, the CDR3 reads TGTGCCAGCAGCCAAGACGGGAGTGCTAGTGAGCAGTACTTC. The full variable domain, in which reference TRBV11-2 and TRBJ2-7 provide the parts outside the CDR3, is EAGVAQSPRYKIIEKRQSVAFWCNPISGHATLYWYQQILGQGPKLLIQFQNNGVVDDSQLPKDRFSAERLKGVDSTLKIQPAKLEDSAVYLCASSQDGSASEQYFGPGTRLTVT.